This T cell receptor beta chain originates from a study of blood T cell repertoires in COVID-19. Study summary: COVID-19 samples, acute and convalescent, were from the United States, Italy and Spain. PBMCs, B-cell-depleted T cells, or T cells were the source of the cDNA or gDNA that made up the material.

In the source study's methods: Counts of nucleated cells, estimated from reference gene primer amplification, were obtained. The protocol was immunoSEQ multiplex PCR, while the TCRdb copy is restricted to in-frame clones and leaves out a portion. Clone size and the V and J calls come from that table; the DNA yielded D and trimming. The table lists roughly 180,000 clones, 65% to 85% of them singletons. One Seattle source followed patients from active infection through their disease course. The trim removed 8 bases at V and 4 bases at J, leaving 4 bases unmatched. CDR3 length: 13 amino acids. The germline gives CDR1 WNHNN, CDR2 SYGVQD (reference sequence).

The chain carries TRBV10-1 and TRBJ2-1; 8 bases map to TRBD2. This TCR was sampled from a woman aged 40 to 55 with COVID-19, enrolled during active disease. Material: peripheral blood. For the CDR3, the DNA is TGCGCCAGCTCTTCGGGGGGGTACAATGAGCAGTTCTTC. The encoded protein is CASSSGGYNEQFF.